This paragraph reports one TCR beta chain. The library protocol tagged individual cDNA molecules with unique molecular identifiers. TCRdb analysed the 5' RACE reads with MiXCR anew, one entry per CDR3 protein. This table has tens of thousands of distinct CDR3 sequences, under 15% appearing once. The data were taken from a study of early T cells in non-severe SARS-CoV-2 infection. This CDR3 spans 15 amino acids. V trimming: 5 bases; J trimming: 0 bases; junction bases outside the gene matches: 7. Germline lookup yields CDR1 LGHDT and CDR2 YNNKEL (reference sequence). The origin of this receptor is an adult who was a healthcare worker with PCR-confirmed SARS-CoV-2 infection or an uninfected control (not recorded which). The specimen was whole blood. The V gene is TRBV3-1, the J gene TRBJ2-7; 7 bases align to TRBD1. The CDR3 sequence is CASSSKTGRSYEQYF. DNA for the CDR3: TGTGCCAGCAGCTCTAAGACAGGGCGCTCCTACGAGCAGTACTTC.